Below, one T cell receptor (beta chain) is given with its context. The record originates from a study of T cells expressing NK-cell markers. Study information: Serological testing identified seven of the eight sequenced donors as HCMV-seropositive and one as seronegative.

One entry per CDR3 protein, without DNA, is what TCRdb gives after re-calling the 5' RACE reads. Recorded here are roughly 300,000 distinct CDR3 sequences; the top ten clones represent about 4.2%. The CDR3 covers 14 residues. The germline gives CDR1 DFQATT, CDR2 SNEGSKA (reference sequence). The sample was blood T cells: a sorted CD56 or NKG2C T cell subset, CD4+ or CD8+ T cells, or bulk PBMC T cells (not recorded which). The chain uses TRBV20-1 and TRBJ1-1; TCRdb names TRBD1, which stays unverified in the absence of DNA. This sequence originates from a woman between 18 and 70 years old in good health. The CDR3 spells CSATNQDRGAEAFF.